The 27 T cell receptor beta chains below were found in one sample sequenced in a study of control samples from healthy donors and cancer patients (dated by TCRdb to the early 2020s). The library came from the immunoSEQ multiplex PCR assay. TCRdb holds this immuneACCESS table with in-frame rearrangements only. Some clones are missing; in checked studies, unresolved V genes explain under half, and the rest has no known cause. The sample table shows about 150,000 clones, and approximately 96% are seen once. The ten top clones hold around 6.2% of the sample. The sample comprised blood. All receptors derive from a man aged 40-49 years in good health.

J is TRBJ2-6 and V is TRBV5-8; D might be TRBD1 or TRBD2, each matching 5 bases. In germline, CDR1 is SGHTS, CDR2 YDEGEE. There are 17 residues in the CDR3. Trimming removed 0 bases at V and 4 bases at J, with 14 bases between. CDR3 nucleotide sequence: TGTGCCAGCAGCTTGGAGCCCGGGGCAACGGGGGCCAACGTCCTGACTTTC. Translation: CASSLEPGATGANVLTF.

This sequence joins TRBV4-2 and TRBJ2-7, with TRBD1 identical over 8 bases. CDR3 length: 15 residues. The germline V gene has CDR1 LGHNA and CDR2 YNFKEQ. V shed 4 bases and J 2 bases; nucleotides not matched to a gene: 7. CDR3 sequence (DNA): TGTGCCAGCAGCCCGACCGGACAGGGCCCCTACGAGCAGTACTTC. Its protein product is CASSPTGQGPYEQYF.

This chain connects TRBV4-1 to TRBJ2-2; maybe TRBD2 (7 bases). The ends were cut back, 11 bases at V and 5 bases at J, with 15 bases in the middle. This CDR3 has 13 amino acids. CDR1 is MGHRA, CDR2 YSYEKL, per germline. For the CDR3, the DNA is TGCGCCTCCCGGGGGGCCGGGACCGGGGAGCTGTTTTTT. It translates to CASRGAGTGELFF.

The CDR3 nucleotides read TGTGCCAGCAGTCCCTGGGTCTATGGCTACACCTTC. It yields the protein CASSPWVYGYTF. The genes are TRBV28 and TRBJ1-2; the D is unclear. Germline V gives CDR1 MDHEN, CDR2 SYDVKM. The V end was cut by 5 bases, the J end by 4 bases, with 8 bases between. CDR3 size: 12 residues.

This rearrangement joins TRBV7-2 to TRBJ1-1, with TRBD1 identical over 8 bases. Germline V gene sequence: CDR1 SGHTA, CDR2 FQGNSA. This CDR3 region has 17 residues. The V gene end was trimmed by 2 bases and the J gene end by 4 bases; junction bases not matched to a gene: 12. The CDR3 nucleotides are TGTGCCAGCAGCTTAAGTACGGCAGGGGGCCGTGGCACTGAAGCTTTCTTT. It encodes CASSLSTAGGRGTEAFF.

The CDR3, as DNA: TGTGCCAGCTCACCCGACGTCCCGGGACAGTCTACCAACACTGAAGCTTTCTTT. It codes for CASSPDVPGQSTNTEAFF. This chain connects TRBV18 to TRBJ1-1; 7 bases fit TRBD1. This CDR3 region has 18 residues. Germline CDR1 and CDR2: KGHSH and LQKENI. Unmatched junction bases numbered 15, after V lost 3 bases and J lost 2 bases.

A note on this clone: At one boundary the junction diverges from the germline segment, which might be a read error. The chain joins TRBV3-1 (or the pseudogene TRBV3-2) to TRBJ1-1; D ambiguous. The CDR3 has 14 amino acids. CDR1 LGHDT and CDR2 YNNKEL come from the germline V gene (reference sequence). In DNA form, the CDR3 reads TGTGCCAGCAGCCCAAGAGCTACGAACGCTGAAGCTTTCTTT. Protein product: CASSPRATNAEAFF.

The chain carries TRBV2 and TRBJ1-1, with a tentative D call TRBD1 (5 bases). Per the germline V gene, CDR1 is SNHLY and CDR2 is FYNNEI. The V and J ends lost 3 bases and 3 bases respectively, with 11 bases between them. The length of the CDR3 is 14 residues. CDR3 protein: CASSDGGGDTEAFF. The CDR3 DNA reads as TGTGCCAGCAGTGATGGGGGAGGAGACACTGAAGCTTTCTTT.

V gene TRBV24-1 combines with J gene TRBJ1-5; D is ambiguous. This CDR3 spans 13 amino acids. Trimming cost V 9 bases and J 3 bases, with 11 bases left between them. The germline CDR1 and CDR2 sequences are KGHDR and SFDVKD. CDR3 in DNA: TGTGCCACCCAAGACACTTCCAATCAGCCCCAGCATTTT. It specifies CATQDTSNQPQHF.

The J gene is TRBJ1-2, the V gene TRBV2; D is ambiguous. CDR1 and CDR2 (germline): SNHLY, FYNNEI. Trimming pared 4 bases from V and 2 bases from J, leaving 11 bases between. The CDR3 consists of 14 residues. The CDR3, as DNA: TGTGCCAGCAGTGGAACGAGAATCAACTATGGCTACACCTTC. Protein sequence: CASSGTRINYGYTF.

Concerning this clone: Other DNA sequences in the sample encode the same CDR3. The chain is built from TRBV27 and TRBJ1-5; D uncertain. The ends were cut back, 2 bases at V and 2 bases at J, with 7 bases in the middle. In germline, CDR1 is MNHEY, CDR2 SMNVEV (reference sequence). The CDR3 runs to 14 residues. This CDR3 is CASSLRGGNQPQHF. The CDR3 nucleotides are TGTGCCAGCAGTTTAAGAGGAGGCAATCAGCCCCAGCATTTT.

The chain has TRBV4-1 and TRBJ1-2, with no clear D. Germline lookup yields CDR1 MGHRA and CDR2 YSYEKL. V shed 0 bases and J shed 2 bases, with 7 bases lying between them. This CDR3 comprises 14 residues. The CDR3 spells CASSQDPGNYGYTF. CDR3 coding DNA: TGCGCCAGCAGCCAAGATCCGGGGAACTATGGCTACACCTTC.

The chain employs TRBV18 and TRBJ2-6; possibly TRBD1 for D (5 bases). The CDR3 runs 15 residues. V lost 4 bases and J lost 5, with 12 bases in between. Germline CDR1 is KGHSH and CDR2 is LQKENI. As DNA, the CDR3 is TGTGCCAGCTCACGCCCAGGGTTAAGGGCCAACGTCCTGACTTTC. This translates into CASSRPGLRANVLTF. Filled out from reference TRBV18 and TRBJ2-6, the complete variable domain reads NAGVMQNPRHLVRRRGQEARLRCSPMKGHSHVYWYRQLPEEGLKFMVYLQKENIIDESGMPKERFSAEFPKEGPSILRIQQVVRGDSAAYFCASSRPGLRANVLTFGAGSRLTVL.

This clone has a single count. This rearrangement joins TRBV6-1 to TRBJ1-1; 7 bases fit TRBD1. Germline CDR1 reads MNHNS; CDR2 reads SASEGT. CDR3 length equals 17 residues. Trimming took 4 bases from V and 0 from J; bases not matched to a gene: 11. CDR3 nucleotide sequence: TGTGCCAGCAGTGGGGTCCCGGGACAGCTACTGAACACTGAAGCTTTCTTT. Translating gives CASSGVPGQLLNTEAFF.

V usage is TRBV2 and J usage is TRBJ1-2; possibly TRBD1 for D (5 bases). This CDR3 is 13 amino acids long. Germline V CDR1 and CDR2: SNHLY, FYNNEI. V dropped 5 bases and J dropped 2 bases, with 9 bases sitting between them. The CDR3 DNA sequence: TGTGCCAGCAGTAAACAGGAGAACTATGGCTACACCTTC. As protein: CASSKQENYGYTF.

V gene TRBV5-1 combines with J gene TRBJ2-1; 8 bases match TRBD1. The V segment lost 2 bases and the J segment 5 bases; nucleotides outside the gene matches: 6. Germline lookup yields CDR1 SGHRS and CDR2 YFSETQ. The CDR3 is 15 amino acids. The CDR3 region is CASSLIQGGNNEQFF. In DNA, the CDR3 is TGCGCCAGCAGCTTAATACAGGGGGGAAACAATGAGCAGTTCTTC.

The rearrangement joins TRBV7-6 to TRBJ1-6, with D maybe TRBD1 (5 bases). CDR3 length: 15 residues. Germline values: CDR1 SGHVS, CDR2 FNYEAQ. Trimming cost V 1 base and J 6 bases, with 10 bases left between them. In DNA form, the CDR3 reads TGTGCCAGCAGCTTAGGGTCAGGGAGTAATTCACCCCTCCACTTT. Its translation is CASSLGSGSNSPLHF.

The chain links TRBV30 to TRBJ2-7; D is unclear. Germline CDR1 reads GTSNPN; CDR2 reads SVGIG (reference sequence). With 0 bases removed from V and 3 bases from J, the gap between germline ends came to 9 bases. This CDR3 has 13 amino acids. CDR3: CAWSVASYYEQYF. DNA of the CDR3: TGTGCCTGGAGTGTAGCTTCCTACTACGAGCAGTACTTC.

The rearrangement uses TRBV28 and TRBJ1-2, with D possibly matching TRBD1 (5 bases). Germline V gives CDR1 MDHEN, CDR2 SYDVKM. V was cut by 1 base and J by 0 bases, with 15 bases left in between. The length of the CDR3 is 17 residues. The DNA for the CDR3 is TGTGCCAGCAGTTTATACGGCCCGCGCAGGGCTAACTATGGCTACACCTTC. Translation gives CASSLYGPRRANYGYTF.

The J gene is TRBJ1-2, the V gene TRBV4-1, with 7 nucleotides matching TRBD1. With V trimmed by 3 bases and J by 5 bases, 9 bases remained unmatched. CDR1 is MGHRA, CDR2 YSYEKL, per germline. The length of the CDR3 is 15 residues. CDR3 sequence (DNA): TGCGCCAGCAGCCAGGATTCGGGACAGAGTTATGGCTACACCTTC. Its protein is CASSQDSGQSYGYTF.

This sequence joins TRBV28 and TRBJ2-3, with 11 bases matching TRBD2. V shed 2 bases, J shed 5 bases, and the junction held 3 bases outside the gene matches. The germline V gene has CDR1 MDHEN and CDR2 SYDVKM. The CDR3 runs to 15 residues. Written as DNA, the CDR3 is TGTGCCAGCAGTTTAGGACTAGCGGGCCAAGATACGCAGTATTTT. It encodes CASSLGLAGQDTQYF. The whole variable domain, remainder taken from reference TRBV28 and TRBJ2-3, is DVKVTQSSRYLVKRTGEKVFLECVQDMDHENMFWYRQDPGLGLRLIYFSYDVKMKEKGDIPEGYSVSREKKERFSLILESASTNQTSMYLCASSLGLAGQDTQYFGPGTRLTVL.

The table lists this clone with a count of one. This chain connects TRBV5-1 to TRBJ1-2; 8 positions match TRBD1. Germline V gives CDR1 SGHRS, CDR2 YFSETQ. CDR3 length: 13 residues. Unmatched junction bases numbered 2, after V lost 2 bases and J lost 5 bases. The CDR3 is CASSLQGGYGYTF. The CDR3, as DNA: TGCGCCAGCAGCTTACAGGGGGGATATGGCTACACCTTC.

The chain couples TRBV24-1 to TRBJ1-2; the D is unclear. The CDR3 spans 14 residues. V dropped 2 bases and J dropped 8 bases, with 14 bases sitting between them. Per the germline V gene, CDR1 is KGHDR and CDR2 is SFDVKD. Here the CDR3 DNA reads TGTGCCACCAGTGATTCCTCGACGGCGGGGGGCTACACCTTC. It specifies CATSDSSTAGGYTF.

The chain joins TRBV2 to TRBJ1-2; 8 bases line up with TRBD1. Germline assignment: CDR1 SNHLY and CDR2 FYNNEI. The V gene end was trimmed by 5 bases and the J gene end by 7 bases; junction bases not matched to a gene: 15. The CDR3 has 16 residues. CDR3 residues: CASSSQGARRARGYTF. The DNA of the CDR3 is TGTGCCAGCAGTTCTCAGGGGGCGCGGAGGGCTCGTGGCTACACCTTC.

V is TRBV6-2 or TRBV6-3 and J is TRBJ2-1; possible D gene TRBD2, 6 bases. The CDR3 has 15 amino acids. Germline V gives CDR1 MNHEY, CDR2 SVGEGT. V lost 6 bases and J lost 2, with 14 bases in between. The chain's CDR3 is CASSPDAGPYNEQFF. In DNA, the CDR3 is TGTGCCAGCAGCCCGGATGCGGGGCCCTACAATGAGCAGTTCTTC.

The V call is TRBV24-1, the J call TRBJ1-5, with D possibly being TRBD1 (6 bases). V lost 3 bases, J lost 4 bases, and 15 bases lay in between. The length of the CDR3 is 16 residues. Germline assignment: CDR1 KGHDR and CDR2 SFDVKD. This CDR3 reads CATSDRDTPENQPQHF. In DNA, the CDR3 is TGTGCCACCAGTGATAGGGACACCCCTGAAAATCAGCCCCAGCATTTT.

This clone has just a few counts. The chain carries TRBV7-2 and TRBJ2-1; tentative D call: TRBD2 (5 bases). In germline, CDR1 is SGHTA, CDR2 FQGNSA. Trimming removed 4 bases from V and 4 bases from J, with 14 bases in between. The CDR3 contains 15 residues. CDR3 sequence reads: CASSWGEQLYNEQFF. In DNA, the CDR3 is TGTGCCAGCAGCTGGGGAGAGCAGTTATACAATGAGCAGTTCTTC.